One sample yielded the 4 T cell receptor beta chains listed below, sequenced in a study of T cells in Graves' hyperthyroidism and ophthalmopathy. TCR beta CDR3 regions were amplified from RNA. When the TCR CDR3 underwent first-round RT-PCR, the HTBI primer set was used. MiXCR, run by TCRdb on the multiplex PCR reads, gives a single entry per CDR3 protein. This table has around 240,000 distinct CDR3 sequences, roughly 15% appearing once. The sample consisted of blood. Receptor source: a woman aged 40-49 years with Graves' hyperthyroidism that later progressed to Graves' ophthalmopathy.

There are a few counts of this clonotype. The rearrangement uses TRBV19 and TRBJ2-3; D is tentatively TRBD1 or TRBD2 (6 bases each). This CDR3 comprises 14 residues. Germline-derived CDR1 and CDR2 are LNHDA and SQIVND (reference sequence). V gave up 3 bases and J gave up 5 bases, with 12 bases separating them. The CDR3 region is CASSMKGGRDTQYF. The CDR3 nucleotides read TGTGCCAGTAGTATGAAAGGGGGGAGAGATACGCAGTATTTT.

This clonotype came up many times. The V call is TRBV2, the J call TRBJ1-2; possibly TRBD1 for D (5 bases). CDR1 is SNHLY and CDR2 is FYNNEI in the germline V gene. Trimming took off 5 bases at V and 8 bases at J, with 12 bases between the two ends. CDR3 length: 12 amino acids. The CDR3 DNA follows: TGTGCCAGCAGTCGCCAGGGAGGAGGCTACACCTTC. This sequence encodes CASSRQGGGYTF.

This clonotype was detected many times. The CDR3 protein is CASSPGTDSETQYF. The CDR3, as DNA: TGTGCCAGCTCACCCGGGACAGATTCAGAGACCCAGTACTTC. V gene TRBV18 combines with J gene TRBJ2-5, with TRBD1 matching 7 bases. The CDR3 has 14 amino acids. The J segment lost 4 bases and the V segment lost 3 bases, leaving 5 bases of the junction unmatched. Per germline, CDR1 KGHSH and CDR2 LQKENI.

This clonotype showed up many times. The CDR3 coding sequence is TGTGCCAGCAGTAGGACTAGTGCCTACAATGAGCAGTTCTTC. Residues: CASSRTSAYNEQFF. This rearrangement joins TRBV7-2 to TRBJ2-1, with 7 bases aligning to TRBD2. Germline loops: CDR1 SGHTA, CDR2 FQGNSA. This CDR3 spans 14 amino acids. The V and J ends lost 6 bases and 2 bases, in that order; junction bases with no gene match: 4. Variable domain in full (rest from reference TRBV7-2 and TRBJ2-1): GAGVSQSPSNKVTEKGKDVELRCDPISGHTALYWYRQSLGQGLEFLIYFQGNSAPDKSGLPSDRFSAERTGGSVSTLTIQRTQQEDSAVYLCASSRTSAYNEQFFGPGTRLTVL.